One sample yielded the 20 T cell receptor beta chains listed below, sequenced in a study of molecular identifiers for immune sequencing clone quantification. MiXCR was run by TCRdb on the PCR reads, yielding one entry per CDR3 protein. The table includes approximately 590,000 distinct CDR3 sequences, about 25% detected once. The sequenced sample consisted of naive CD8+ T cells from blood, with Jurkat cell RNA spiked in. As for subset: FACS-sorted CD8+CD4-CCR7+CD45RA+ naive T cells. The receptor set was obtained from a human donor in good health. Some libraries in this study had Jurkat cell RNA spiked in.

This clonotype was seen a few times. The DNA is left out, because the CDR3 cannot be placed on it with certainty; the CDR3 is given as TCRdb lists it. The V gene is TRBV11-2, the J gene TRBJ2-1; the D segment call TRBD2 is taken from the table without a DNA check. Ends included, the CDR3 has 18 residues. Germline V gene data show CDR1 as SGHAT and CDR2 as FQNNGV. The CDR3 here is CASSLDFGEAKGYNEQFF.

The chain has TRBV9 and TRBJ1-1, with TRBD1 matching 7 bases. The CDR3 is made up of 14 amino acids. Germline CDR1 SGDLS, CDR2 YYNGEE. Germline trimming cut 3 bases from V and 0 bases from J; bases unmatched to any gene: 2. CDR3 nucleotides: TGTGCCAGCAGCGAGACAGGGATGAACACTGAAGCTTTCTTT. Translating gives CASSETGMNTEAFF. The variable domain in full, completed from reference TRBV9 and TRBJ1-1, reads DSGVTQTPKHLITATGQRVTLRCSPRSGDLSVYWYQQSLDQGLQFLIQYYNGEERAKGNILERFSAQQFPDLHSELNLSSLELGDSALYFCASSETGMNTEAFFGQGTRLTVV.

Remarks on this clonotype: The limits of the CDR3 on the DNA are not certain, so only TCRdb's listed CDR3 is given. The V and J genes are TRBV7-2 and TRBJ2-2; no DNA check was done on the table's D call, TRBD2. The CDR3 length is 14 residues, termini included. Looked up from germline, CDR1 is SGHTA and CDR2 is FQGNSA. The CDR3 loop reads CASSARLVPGSCFF.

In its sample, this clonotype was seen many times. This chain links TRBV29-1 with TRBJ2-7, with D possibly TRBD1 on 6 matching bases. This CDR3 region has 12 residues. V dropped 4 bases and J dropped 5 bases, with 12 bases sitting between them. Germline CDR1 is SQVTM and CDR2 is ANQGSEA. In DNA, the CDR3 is TGCAGCGTTGGAAGGGGGTGGGACGAGCAGTACTTC. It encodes CSVGRGWDEQYF.

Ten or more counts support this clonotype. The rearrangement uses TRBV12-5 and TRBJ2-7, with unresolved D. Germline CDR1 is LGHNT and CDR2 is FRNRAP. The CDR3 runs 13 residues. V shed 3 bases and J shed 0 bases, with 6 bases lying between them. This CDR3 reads CASGFYSSYEQYF. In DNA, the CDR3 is TGTGCTAGTGGTTTTTACAGCTCCTACGAGCAGTACTTC.

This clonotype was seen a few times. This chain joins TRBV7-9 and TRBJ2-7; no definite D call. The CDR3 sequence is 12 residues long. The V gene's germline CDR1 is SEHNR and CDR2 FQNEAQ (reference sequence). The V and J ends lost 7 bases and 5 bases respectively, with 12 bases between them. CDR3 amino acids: CASTRALDEQYF. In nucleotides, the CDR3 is TGTGCCAGCACCCGAGCTCTTGACGAGCAGTACTTC.

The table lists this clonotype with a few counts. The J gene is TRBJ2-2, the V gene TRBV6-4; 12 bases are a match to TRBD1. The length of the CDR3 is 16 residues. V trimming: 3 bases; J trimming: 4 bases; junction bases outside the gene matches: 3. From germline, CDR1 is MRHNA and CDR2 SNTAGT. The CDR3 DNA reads TGTGCCAGCAGTGATTGGGACAGGGGGCCCACCGGGGAGCTGTTTTTT. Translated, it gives CASSDWDRGPTGELFF.

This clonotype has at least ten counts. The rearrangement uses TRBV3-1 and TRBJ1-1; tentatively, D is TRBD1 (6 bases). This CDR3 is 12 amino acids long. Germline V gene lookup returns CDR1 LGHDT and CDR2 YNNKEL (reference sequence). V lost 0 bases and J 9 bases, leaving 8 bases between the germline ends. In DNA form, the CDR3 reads TGTGCCAGCAGCCAAGAGGGGGGCAAAGCTTTCTTT. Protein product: CASSQEGGKAFF.

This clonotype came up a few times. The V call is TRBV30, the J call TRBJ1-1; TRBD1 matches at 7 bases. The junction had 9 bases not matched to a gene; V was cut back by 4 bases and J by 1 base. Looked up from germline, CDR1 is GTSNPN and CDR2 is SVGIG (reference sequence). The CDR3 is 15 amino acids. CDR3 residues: CAWTITGAANTEAFF. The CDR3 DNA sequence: TGTGCCTGGACTATAACAGGGGCGGCGAACACTGAAGCTTTCTTT.

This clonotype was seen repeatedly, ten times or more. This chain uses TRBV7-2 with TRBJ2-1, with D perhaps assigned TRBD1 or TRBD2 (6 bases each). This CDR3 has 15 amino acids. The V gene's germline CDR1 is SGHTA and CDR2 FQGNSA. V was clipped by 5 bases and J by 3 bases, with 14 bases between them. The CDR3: CASSEGGTYYNEQFF. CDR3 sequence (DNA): TGTGCCAGCAGCGAAGGGGGGACTTACTACAATGAGCAGTTCTTC.

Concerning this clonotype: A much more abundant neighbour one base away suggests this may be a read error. In nucleotides, the CDR3 is TGTGCCAGCAGCGAGGACATCAGCGGGGGTTCTGGGGCCAACGCCCTGACTTTC. This codes for CASSEDISGGSGANALTF. The V call is TRBV9, the J call TRBJ2-6; TRBD2 matches 8 bases. The CDR3 runs to 18 residues. Germline-derived CDR1 and CDR2 are SGDLS and YYNGEE.

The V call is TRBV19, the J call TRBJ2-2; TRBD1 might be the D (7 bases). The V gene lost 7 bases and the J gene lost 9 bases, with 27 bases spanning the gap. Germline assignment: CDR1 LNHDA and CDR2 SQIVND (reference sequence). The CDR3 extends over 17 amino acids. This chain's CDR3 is CASTSHSAGGLVRELFF. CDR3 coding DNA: TGTGCCAGTACCTCTCACTCGGCAGGGGGACTCGTCAGGGAGCTGTTTTTT.

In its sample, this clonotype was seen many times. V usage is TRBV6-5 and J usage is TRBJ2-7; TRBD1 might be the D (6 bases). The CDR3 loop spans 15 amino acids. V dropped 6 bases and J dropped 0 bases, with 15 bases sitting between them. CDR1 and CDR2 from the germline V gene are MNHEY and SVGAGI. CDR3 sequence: CASSPVPTGSYEQYF. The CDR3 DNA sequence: TGTGCCAGCAGCCCGGTGCCGACAGGCTCCTACGAGCAGTACTTC.

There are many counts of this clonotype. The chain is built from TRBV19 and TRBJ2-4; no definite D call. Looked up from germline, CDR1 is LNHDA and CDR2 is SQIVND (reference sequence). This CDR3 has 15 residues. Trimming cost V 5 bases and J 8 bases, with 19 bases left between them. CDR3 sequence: CASSEYVMGLDIQYF. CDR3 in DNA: TGTGCCAGTAGTGAATATGTGATGGGGTTGGACATTCAGTACTTC.

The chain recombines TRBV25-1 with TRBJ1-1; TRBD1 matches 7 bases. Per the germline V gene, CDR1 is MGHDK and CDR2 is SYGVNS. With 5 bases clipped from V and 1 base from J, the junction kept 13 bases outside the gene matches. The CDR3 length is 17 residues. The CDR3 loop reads CASSYGGQGDQNTEAFF. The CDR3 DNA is TGTGCCAGCAGTTATGGGGGGCAGGGGGACCAGAACACTGAAGCTTTCTTT.

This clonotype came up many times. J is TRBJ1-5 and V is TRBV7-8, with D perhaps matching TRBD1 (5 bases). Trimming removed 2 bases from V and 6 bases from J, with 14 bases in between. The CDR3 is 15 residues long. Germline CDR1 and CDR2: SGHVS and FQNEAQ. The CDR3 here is CASSLTGEGGQPQHF. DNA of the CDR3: TGTGCCAGCAGCTTAACAGGCGAGGGAGGTCAGCCCCAGCATTTT.

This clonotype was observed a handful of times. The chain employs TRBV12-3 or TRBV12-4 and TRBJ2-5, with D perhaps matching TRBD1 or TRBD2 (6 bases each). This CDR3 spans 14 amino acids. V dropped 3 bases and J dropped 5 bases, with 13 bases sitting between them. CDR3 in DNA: TGTGCCAGCAGTTTTGGAGGGGGTACGGAGACCCAGTACTTC. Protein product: CASSFGGGTETQYF.

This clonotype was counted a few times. The CDR3 spells CASSQRLGQDYEQYF. Here the CDR3 DNA reads TGTGCCAGCAGCCAACGACTCGGACAGGACTACGAGCAGTACTTC. This chain links TRBV3-1 with TRBJ2-7; 7 nucleotides agree with TRBD1. The CDR3 contains 15 residues. The V and J ends lost 2 bases and 3 bases, in that order; junction bases with no gene match: 7. In germline, CDR1 is LGHDT, CDR2 YNNKEL (reference sequence).

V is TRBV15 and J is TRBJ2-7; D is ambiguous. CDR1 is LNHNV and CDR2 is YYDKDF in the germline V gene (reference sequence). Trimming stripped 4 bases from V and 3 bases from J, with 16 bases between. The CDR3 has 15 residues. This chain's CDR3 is CATSTTPGGIYEQYF. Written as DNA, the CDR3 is TGTGCCACCAGCACCACACCAGGTGGGATCTACGAGCAGTACTTC.

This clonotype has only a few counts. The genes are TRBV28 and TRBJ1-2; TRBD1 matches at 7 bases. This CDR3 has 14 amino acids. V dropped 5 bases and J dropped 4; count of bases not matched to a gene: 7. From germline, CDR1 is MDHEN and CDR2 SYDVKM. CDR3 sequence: CASSPRDSPYGYTF. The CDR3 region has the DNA TGTGCCAGCAGTCCGAGGGACAGTCCCTATGGCTACACCTTC.